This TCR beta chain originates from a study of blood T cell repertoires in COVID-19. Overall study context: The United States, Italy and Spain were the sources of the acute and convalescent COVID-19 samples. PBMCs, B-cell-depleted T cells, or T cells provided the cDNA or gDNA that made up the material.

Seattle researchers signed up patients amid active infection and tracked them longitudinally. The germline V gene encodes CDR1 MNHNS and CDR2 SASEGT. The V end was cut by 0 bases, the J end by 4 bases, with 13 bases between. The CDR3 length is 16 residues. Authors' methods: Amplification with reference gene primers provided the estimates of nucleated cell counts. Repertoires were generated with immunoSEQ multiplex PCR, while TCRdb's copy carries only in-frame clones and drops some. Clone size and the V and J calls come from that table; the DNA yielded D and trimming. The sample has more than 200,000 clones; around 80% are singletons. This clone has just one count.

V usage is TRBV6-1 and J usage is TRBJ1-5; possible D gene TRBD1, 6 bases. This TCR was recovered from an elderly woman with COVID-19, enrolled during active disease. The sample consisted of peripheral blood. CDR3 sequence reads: CASSEAVQGLNQPQHF. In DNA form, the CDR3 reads TGTGCCAGCAGTGAAGCCGTACAGGGCCTAAATCAGCCCCAGCATTTT.